The present entry profiles one TCR beta chain with its context. What it binds is unknown. Germline V gives CDR1 SGDLS, CDR2 YYNGEE. V gave up 0 bases and J gave up 1 base; unmatched junction bases: 2. The CDR3 sequence is 15 residues long. This specimen comes from a study of T cell responses to AZD1222 COVID-19 vaccine. General study results and limits: Nearly half of unique spike-specific TCRs reportedly avoided B.1.351 and B.1.1.7 mutated regions. Spike-specific TCR breadth and depth rose after two AZD1222 doses.

The method was immunoSEQ multiplex PCR; TCRdb's version includes in-frame clones alone and lacks a portion of them. In the table there are 150,000 to 200,000 clones, around 94% of which are singletons. The input for sequencing was peripheral blood, taken on day 0 of AZD1222 vaccination. The chain couples TRBV9 to TRBJ1-1, with TRBD1 matching 8 bases. This sequence originates from an adult in good health. The CDR3 sequence is CASSVEGTGNTEAFF. The DNA of the CDR3 is TGTGCCAGCAGCGTAGAAGGGACAGGGAACACTGAAGCTTTCTTT.